These T cell receptor beta chains were read from a single sample in a study of cytomegalovirus exposure and HLA in healthy donors. Clones were sequenced by immunoSEQ multiplex PCR, and TCRdb holds only the in-frame ones, with some missing. The profile covers fewer than 200,000 clones, with around 92% appearing a single time and about a tenth taken by the ten largest. Sequences were obtained from PBMCs. The receptor set was obtained from a woman under 30 in good health and CMV-seropositive. Each CDR3 is given with its conserved first and last residue.

TRBV5-5 CASSLGTGGIGNYGYTF
TRBV6-5 CASSYSTAGVLEQYF
TRBV11-2 CASSFRDTDTEAFF
TRBV28 CASSLGLSGLVYEQYF
TRBV7-2 CASSPRDSLYEQYF
TRBV5-4 CASSLALAGGADTQYF
TRBV11-2 CASIQYRDREQYNEQFF
TRBV2 CASSRGTGGNEQFF
TRBV4-2 CASSQVNFVRTRGDEQYF
TRBV2 CASSEEGEQFF
TRBV13 CASSGTSGLWETQYF
TRBV28 CASSFIGGRAGEQFF
TRBV4-1 CASSQQRGQTDEQYF
TRBV25-1 CASSSKGGDTQYF
TRBV9 CASSGGFSNTGELFF
TRBV4-1 CASSQDRAFGQPQHF
TRBV7-9 CASSFLSAEKAFF
TRBV28 CASTGQAGTSLGYTF
TRBV7-6 CASSPLAGAFNEQFF
TRBV2 CASGQQGHEQFF
TRBV25-1 CASSDPSGRALDEQFF
TRBV7-3 CAKSGTTHNEQFF
TRBV7-9 CASSAGYSNQPQHF
TRBV5-4 CASRPTGSTDTQYF
TRBV5-1 CASSLELRETTGELFF
TRBV6-5 CASSKGQRGSEAFF
TRBV25-1 CASSEFGTTYEQYF
TRBV28 CASSNSAGAGETQYF
TRBV6-4 CASSETSGETQYF
TRBV7-6 CASSTRDGPTASNQPQHF
TRBV5-1 CASSEAAGGLLSYGYTF
TRBV29-1 CSVDAGIMNTEAFF
TRBV29-1 CSVEPQGGEQYF
TRBV4-3 CASSQMGDSYNEQFF
TRBV28 CASSQGGEGQYF
TRBV5-1 CASSLLAGAGTGELFF
TRBV6-1 CASSEVSSGNTIYF
TRBV18 CASSPRLAGGYEQYF
TRBV6-1 CASSEGTSGAYEQYF